This T cell receptor (beta chain) was sequenced for a study of T cell changes during pregnancy in multiple sclerosis. Clones were sequenced by immunoSEQ multiplex PCR, and TCRdb holds only the in-frame ones, with some missing. The repertoire holds 45,000 to 65,000 clones, with approximately 91% as singletons. The V gene lost 8 bases and the J gene lost 5 bases, with 21 bases spanning the gap. Germline CDR1 is SQVTM and CDR2 is ANQGSEA. The CDR3 contains 14 residues. The rearrangement links TRBV29-1 to TRBJ1-2, with a possible D match to TRBD1 (6 bases). The sample was CD4+ T cells from peripheral blood mononuclear cells, taken in the second trimester of pregnancy. The receptor was derived from a female donor with multiple sclerosis, enrolled in a pregnancy study. DNA of the CDR3: TGCAGCCCCCCTTGGGGGCGAATTGGGTATGGCTACACCTTC. This sequence encodes CSPPWGRIGYGYTF.